The 4 T cell receptor beta chains listed next were all sequenced from one sample in a study of blood T cells in healthy people across ages. Alongside a J-beta primer mix, a sample-barcoded 5' primer served in a second PCR lasting about 6 to 11 cycles. From the 5' RACE reads, TCRdb called clonotypes with MiXCR, one entry per CDR3 protein. In the table there are more than 450,000 distinct CDR3 sequences, 25% to 35% of which are singletons. The data were also submitted as part of a second study, on T cells of mothers and their children.

Input material: blood. These receptors were taken from a boy aged 2 to 10 in good health.

The rearrangement uses TRBV5-5 and TRBJ1-4; tentative D call: TRBD1 (5 bases). CDR1 SGHKS and CDR2 YYEKEE come from the germline V gene (reference sequence). Trimming shortened V by 4 bases and J by 11 bases, and 12 bases separated the two germline ends. The CDR3 runs 12 residues. DNA for the CDR3: TGTGCCAGCAGCGTGACAGCTGGTAAACTGTTTTTT. Its translation is CASSVTAGKLFF.

This clonotype was seen a few times. The chain links TRBV24-1 to TRBJ2-1; no firm D call. Germline V gene lookup returns CDR1 KGHDR and CDR2 SFDVKD. The V end was cut by 9 bases, the J end by 7 bases, with 21 bases between. The CDR3 is made up of 15 amino acids. The CDR3 DNA is TGTGCCACCGCCCCCACCCGCAGTGTCGCGAATGAGCAGTTCTTC. It specifies CATAPTRSVANEQFF.

The chain couples TRBV29-1 to TRBJ1-4; 7 nucleotides agree with TRBD1. The CDR3 consists of 13 residues. Trimming at V came to 7 bases and at J to 5 bases, leaving 7 bases not matched to a gene. CDR1 and CDR2 (germline): SQVTM, ANQGSEA. CDR3 in DNA: TGCAGCGGCAGGGACAGCCAAAATGAAAAACTGTTTTTT. Encoded protein: CSGRDSQNEKLFF.

This clonotype was counted only a few times. The rearrangement uses TRBV29-1 and TRBJ2-7; TRBD1 might be the D (6 bases). Trimming left V 1 base short and J 2 bases short, with 12 bases between. This CDR3 has 14 residues. From germline, CDR1 is SQVTM and CDR2 ANQGSEA. The chain's CDR3 is CSVEVQGNPYEQYF. The CDR3 bases are TGCAGCGTTGAAGTGCAGGGGAATCCCTACGAGCAGTACTTC.